This T cell receptor (beta chain) was sequenced for a study of blood T cell repertoires in COVID-19. In the study overall: Samples came from the United States, Italy and Spain, spanning acute and convalescent COVID-19. The analysed material was cDNA or gDNA that came from T cells, B-cell-depleted T cells, or PBMCs.

How the authors handled the data: Estimated nucleated cell counts came from reference gene primer amplification. The data were produced by immunoSEQ multiplex PCR, yet TCRdb's version contains in-frame clones alone and is incomplete. The DNA gave D and trimming, while V, J and clone size come from that table. The sample has fewer than 350,000 clones; roughly 87% are singletons. For this clone: The junction differs from germline at one of its ends, possibly a read error.

Sequencing was done on a sample of peripheral blood. This receptor was identified in a man between 18 and 29 years old with active or convalescent COVID-19.

CDR3 protein: CASSGTSTDTQYF. For the CDR3, the DNA is TGTGCCAGCTCCGGGACTAGCACGGATACGCAGTATTTT. V and J are TRBV9 and TRBJ2-3, with TRBD2 identical over 9 bases. Germline-derived CDR1 and CDR2 are SGDLS and YYNGEE. The length of the CDR3 is 13 residues.